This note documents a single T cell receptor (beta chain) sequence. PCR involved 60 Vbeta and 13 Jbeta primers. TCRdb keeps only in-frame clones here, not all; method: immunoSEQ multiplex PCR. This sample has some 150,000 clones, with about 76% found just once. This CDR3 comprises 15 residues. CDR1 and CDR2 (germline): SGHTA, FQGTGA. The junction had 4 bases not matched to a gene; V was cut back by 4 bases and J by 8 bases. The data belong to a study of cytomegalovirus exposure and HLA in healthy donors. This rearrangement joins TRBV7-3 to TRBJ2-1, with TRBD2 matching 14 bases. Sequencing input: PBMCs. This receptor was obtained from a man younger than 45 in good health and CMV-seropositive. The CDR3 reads CASSSGLAGVDEQFF. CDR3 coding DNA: TGTGCCAGCAGCTCGGGACTAGCGGGAGTTGATGAGCAGTTCTTC. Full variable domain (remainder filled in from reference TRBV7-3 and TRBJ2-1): GAGVSQTPSNKVTEKGKYVELRCDPISGHTALYWYRQSLGQGPEFLIYFQGTGAADDSGLPNDRFFAVRPEGSVSTLKIQRTERGDSAVYLCASSSGLAGVDEQFFGPGTRLTVL.